This TCR beta chain derives from a study of shared T cell receptors in the human thymus. TCRdb's copy holds only in-frame clones and misses some; the assay was immunoSEQ multiplex PCR. The sample shows roughly 660,000 clones, roughly 90% of them seen only once. V shed 1 base and J 2 bases; nucleotides not matched to a gene: 5. The germline gives CDR1 SGHAT, CDR2 FQNNGV. The CDR3 covers 15 residues. The same data also went into a second study, on human thymus T cells. That paper notes: Apparent skewing of V and J gene usage characterized both thymic and blood repertoires. Related research described strongly overlapping thymic repertoires in unrelated people.

The J gene is TRBJ2-7, the V gene TRBV11-2; 7 bases are shared with TRBD2. What was sequenced was thymocytes. This TCR derives from a boy in the first two years of life with a congenital heart defect. The CDR3 DNA reads TGTGCCAGCAGCTTAGTGCTAGCGGATACCTACGAGCAGTACTTC. Its protein is CASSLVLADTYEQYF.